One T cell receptor beta chain is described in this entry. The antigen is undetermined. The entry originates in a study of shared clonotypes between healthy human individuals. From germline, CDR1 is SGHNT and CDR2 YENEEA. V was shortened by 4 bases and J by 5 bases, with 11 bases between the two germline ends. The CDR3 spans 13 residues. Study conclusions and caveats: Clonotypes shared by all four donors outscored non-shared clonotypes in generation probability.

The data were produced by immunoSEQ multiplex PCR, yet TCRdb's version contains in-frame clones alone and is incomplete. The sample contains approximately 940,000 clones, less than 85% of which appear only once. Sequenced: memory CD4+ T cells sorted from blood. Sample subset: CD45RA-negative fraction. The chain couples TRBV11-3 to TRBJ1-1; the D gene is possibly TRBD1 (5 bases). This sequence was found in a man in his late teens or twenties in good health. The CDR3 DNA follows: TGTGCCAGCAGCTCTCCGGGGGGGACTGAAGCTTTCTTT. This translates into CASSSPGGTEAFF.